These 8 T cell receptor beta chains were sequenced from one sample in a study of shared clonotypes between healthy human individuals. Sequenced by immunoSEQ multiplex PCR; TCRdb stores in-frame clones only, minus some. Of approximately 1.4 million clones in the sample, 95% to 99% are singletons; the top ten hold around 0.47%. The sequencing input was naive CD4+ T cells sorted from blood. As for subset: CD45RA+ positively selected. Receptors were obtained from a man in his thirties or forties in good health.

The rearrangement links TRBV29-1 to TRBJ1-1; the D is unclear. Germline V gene lookup returns CDR1 SQVTM and CDR2 ANQGSEA. The length of the CDR3 is 13 residues. The V end lost 0 bases, the J end lost 5 bases, and 10 bases lay between the germline ends. The CDR3 region is CSVEEVGGTEAFF. DNA of the CDR3: TGCAGCGTTGAAGAGGTGGGAGGGACTGAAGCTTTCTTT. Complete variable domain (other parts from reference TRBV29-1 and TRBJ1-1): SAVISQKPSRDICQRGTSLTIQCQVDSQVTMMFWYRQQPGQSLTLIATANQGSEATYESGFVIDKFPISRPNLTFSTLTVSNMSPEDSSIYLCSVEEVGGTEAFFGQGTRLTVV.

This chain links TRBV7-6 with TRBJ2-7, with 7 nucleotides matching TRBD1. The CDR3 sequence is 14 residues long. Per the germline V gene, CDR1 is SGHVS and CDR2 is FNYEAQ. The trim removed 1 base at V and 5 bases at J, leaving 5 bases unmatched. This chain's CDR3 is CASSLVLGQHEQYF. The CDR3 region has the DNA TGTGCCAGCAGCTTAGTCCTGGGACAGCACGAGCAGTACTTC.

The chain couples TRBV18 to TRBJ2-1; 11 nucleotides match TRBD2. Germline V gives CDR1 KGHSH, CDR2 LQKENI. The CDR3 spans 16 residues. J gave up 5 bases and V 6 bases, and 9 bases lay outside the gene matches. The CDR3 loop is CASSLAGGPGNNEQFF. CDR3 bases: TGTGCCAGCTCCTTAGCGGGAGGGCCGGGTAACAATGAGCAGTTCTTC.

The V and J genes are TRBV2 and TRBJ2-7; D not certain. V lost 8 bases, J lost 1 base, and 12 bases lay in between. Germline V gene data show CDR1 as SNHLY and CDR2 as FYNNEI. The CDR3 contains 13 residues. The CDR3 bases are TGTGCCAGCGGAGTAGGAATTTCCTACGAGCAGTACTTC. Residues: CASGVGISYEQYF.

The V call is TRBV6-1, the J call TRBJ1-5; D not resolved. V lost 1 base and J lost 0, with 16 bases in between. Germline V lookup: CDR1 MNHNS, CDR2 SASEGT. The CDR3 is 18 residues long. The CDR3 sequence is CASSEVKGSGFSNQPQHF. DNA of the CDR3: TGTGCCAGCAGTGAAGTTAAGGGCAGTGGGTTTAGCAATCAGCCCCAGCATTTT.

With respect to this clone: Other DNA sequences in this specimen translate into the identical CDR3. The V and J genes are TRBV5-4 and TRBJ1-5; weak D call: TRBD1 (6 bases). Trimming removed 0 bases from V and 1 base from J, with 8 bases in between. Germline V gives CDR1 SGHNT, CDR2 YYREEE (reference sequence). CDR3 size: 15 residues. The CDR3 coding sequence is TGTGCCAGCAGCTTGGCCGGGGGCAGCAATCAGCCCCAGCATTTT. It yields the protein CASSLAGGSNQPQHF.

The V gene is TRBV18, the J gene TRBJ2-1; perhaps TRBD2 as D (6 bases). The CDR3 consists of 15 residues. V was shortened by 4 bases and J by 4 bases, with 14 bases between the two germline ends. CDR1 and CDR2 from the germline V gene are KGHSH and LQKENI. This CDR3 reads CASSRHDSGYNEQFF. The CDR3 DNA reads TGTGCCAGCTCACGACACGATAGCGGTTACAATGAGCAGTTCTTC.

As concerns this clone: At the DNA level, this CDR3 is encoded by other sequences in the same sample as well. This CDR3 is CASSLAGNQETQYF. The DNA for the CDR3 is TGCGCCAGCAGCTTGGCAGGGAATCAAGAGACCCAGTACTTC. The rearrangement joins TRBV5-1 to TRBJ2-5; D may be TRBD1 (5 bases). The V gene's germline CDR1 is SGHRS and CDR2 YFSETQ. This CDR3 region has 14 residues. Trimming took 0 bases from V and 2 from J, leaving 8 bases between them.